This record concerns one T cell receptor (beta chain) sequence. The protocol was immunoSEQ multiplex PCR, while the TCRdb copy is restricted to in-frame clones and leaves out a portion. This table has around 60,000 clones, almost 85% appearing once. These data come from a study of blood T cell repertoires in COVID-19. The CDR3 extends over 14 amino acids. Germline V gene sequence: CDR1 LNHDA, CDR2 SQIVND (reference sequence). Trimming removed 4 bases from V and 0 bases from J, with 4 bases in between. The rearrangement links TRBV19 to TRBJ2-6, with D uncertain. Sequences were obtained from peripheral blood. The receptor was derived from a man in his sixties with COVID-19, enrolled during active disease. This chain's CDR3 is CASSTSSGANVLTF. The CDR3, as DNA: TGTGCCAGTAGTACCAGCTCTGGGGCCAACGTCCTGACTTTC.